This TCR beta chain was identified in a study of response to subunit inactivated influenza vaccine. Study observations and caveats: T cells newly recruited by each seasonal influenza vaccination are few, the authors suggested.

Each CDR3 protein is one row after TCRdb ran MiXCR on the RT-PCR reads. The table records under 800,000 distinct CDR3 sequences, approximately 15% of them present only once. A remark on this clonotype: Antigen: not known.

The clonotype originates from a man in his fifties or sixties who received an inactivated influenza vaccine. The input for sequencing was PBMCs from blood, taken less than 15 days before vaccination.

CDR3 bases: TGTGCCAGCAGCACTGGGACGGGCTCTGGGGCCAACGTCCTGACTTTC. Translation: CASSTGTGSGANVLTF. The V and J genes are TRBV7-2 and TRBJ2-6; D may correspond to TRBD1 or TRBD2 (5 bases each). The CDR3 has 16 residues. V gave up 5 bases and J gave up 0 bases, with 11 bases separating them. Germline V gene data show CDR1 as SGHTA and CDR2 as FQGNSA. Combining the CDR3 with reference TRBV7-2 and TRBJ2-6 gives the whole variable domain GAGVSQSPSNKVTEKGKDVELRCDPISGHTALYWYRQSLGQGLEFLIYFQGNSAPDKSGLPSDRFSAERTGGSVSTLTIQRTQQEDSAVYLCASSTGTGSGANVLTFGAGSRLTVL.